There are a few counts of the clone carrying this TCR beta chain. Its cognate antigen is unknown. The sample comes from a study of CD8 T cells in ankylosing spondylitis. Study findings and constraints: Prior literature has documented some motif variants in synovial fluid and blood from reactive arthritis. Within ankylosing spondylitis blood, a TCR beta motif made up of several highly homologous variants appeared to be characteristic. Researchers report that disease-linked clones proved CD8+ and relatively rare in peripheral blood. Enrichment of disease-linked clones was reportedly significant in matched ankylosing spondylitis synovial fluid.

Library preparation for TCR beta used quantitative 5'-RACE with molecular barcodes. Each CDR3 protein gets one entry after TCRdb re-called the 5' RACE reads with MiXCR. Among fewer than 250,000 distinct CDR3 sequences listed, 18% were seen once. The junction had 4 bases not matched to a gene; V was cut back by 0 bases and J by 6 bases. This CDR3 is built from 13 residues. From germline, CDR1 is GTSNPN and CDR2 SVGIG (reference sequence). Material for sequencing was blood, either unsorted or a sorted T cell fraction (not recorded which). This TCR was sampled from a male donor with ankylosing spondylitis. The rearrangement joins TRBV30 to TRBJ2-7; 8 bases map to TRBD1. CDR3 protein: CAWSVGQGFEQYF. CDR3 in DNA: TGTGCCTGGAGTGTAGGACAGGGTTTCGAGCAGTACTTC.